The clone carrying this T cell receptor beta chain showed up many times. This specimen comes from a study of T-cell reconstitution after alpha-beta-depleted transplantation in children. Preparing the TCRbeta library involved the use of unique molecular identifiers. TCRdb re-called the PCR reads with MiXCR, one entry per CDR3 protein. The sample lists around 700,000 distinct CDR3 sequences, 13% seen once, with about 0.79% in the top ten. This sequence was found in a girl aged 2-15 years with congenital amegakaryocytic thrombocytopenia, due to receive a stem cell transplant. Sequencing used PBMCs, obtained before TCRalphabeta/CD19-depleted stem cell transplant.

The DNA for the CDR3 is TGCGCCAGCAGCAGGAGGGCGGGAGACGTGGATACGCAGTATTTT. This gives the protein CASSRRAGDVDTQYF. J is TRBJ2-3 and V is TRBV5-1; 7 positions agree with TRBD2. Looked up from germline, CDR1 is SGHRS and CDR2 is YFSETQ. CDR3 length: 15 amino acids. V gave up 4 bases and J gave up 6 bases; unmatched junction bases: 11.